One sample yielded the 9 T cell receptor beta chains listed below, sequenced in a study of T cells in localized non-small cell lung cancer. The protocol was immunoSEQ multiplex PCR, while the TCRdb copy is restricted to in-frame clones and leaves out a portion. The sample has about 45,000 clones, 81% seen once; the top ten hold approximately 17%. The specimen was peripheral blood mononuclear cells, collected before any cancer treatment. The receptors originated from a man aged 40-75 years with stage III lung adenocarcinoma.

The chain carries TRBV29-1 and TRBJ2-3; 10 positions match TRBD1. Germline-derived CDR1 and CDR2 are SQVTM and ANQGSEA. The CDR3 runs to 13 residues. Germline trimming cut 6 bases from V and 3 bases from J; bases unmatched to any gene: 3. The CDR3 loop is CSVDRGRTDTQYF. In DNA, the CDR3 is TGCAGCGTCGACAGGGGGCGAACAGATACGCAGTATTTT.

The chain combines TRBV14 with TRBJ2-5; 9 positions agree with TRBD2. Trimming at V came to 2 bases and at J to 1 base, leaving 5 bases not matched to a gene. The CDR3 is 16 amino acids. CDR1 is SGHDN, CDR2 FVKESK, per germline. CDR3 sequence reads: CASSQRAGGLQETQYF. CDR3 bases: TGTGCCAGCAGCCAAAGAGCGGGGGGTCTCCAAGAGACCCAGTACTTC.

This chain connects TRBV27 to TRBJ2-7; 11 nucleotides agree with TRBD1. This CDR3 is built from 15 residues. The trim removed 5 bases at V and 5 bases at J, leaving 8 bases unmatched. Germline CDR1 MNHEY, CDR2 SMNVEV (reference sequence). The CDR3 protein is CASSKRWGQGDEQYF. DNA for the CDR3: TGTGCCAGCAGTAAACGTTGGGGACAGGGGGACGAGCAGTACTTC.

This chain uses TRBV6-4 with TRBJ2-5; 10 bases are shared with TRBD2. The CDR3 consists of 15 residues. Germline V gives CDR1 MRHNA, CDR2 SNTAGT. V dropped 2 bases and J dropped 3; count of bases not matched to a gene: 3. The CDR3 coding sequence is TGTGCCAGCAGTGACATAGCGGGGGGAAAAGAGACCCAGTACTTC. This codes for CASSDIAGGKETQYF.

V and J are TRBV6-5 and TRBJ1-1, with D possibly being TRBD1 (5 bases). The germline V gene has CDR1 MNHEY and CDR2 SVGAGI. The CDR3 is 12 amino acids. V was clipped by 6 bases and J by 12 bases, with 17 bases between them. This CDR3 is CASRSYRTRTFF. The CDR3 nucleotides are TGTGCCAGCAGATCCTACAGGACGCGAACTTTCTTT.

This chain joins TRBV6-5 and TRBJ1-3; no firm D call. Germline V lookup: CDR1 MNHEY, CDR2 SVGAGI. The ends were cut back, 8 bases at V and 0 bases at J, with 11 bases in the middle. The CDR3 spans 14 residues. The CDR3 sequence: CASGERTSGNTIYF. The CDR3 DNA follows: TGTGCCAGCGGGGAACGGACCTCTGGAAACACCATATATTTT.

This sequence joins TRBV27 and TRBJ2-5, with D unclear. The CDR3 is 13 amino acids. The ends were cut back, 2 bases at V and 5 bases at J, with 9 bases in the middle. Per the germline V gene, CDR1 is MNHEY and CDR2 is SMNVEV (reference sequence). CDR3 bases: TGTGCCAGCAGTTTACGGCCCAGGGAGACCCAGTACTTC. Amino acid sequence: CASSLRPRETQYF.

This clone was detected only a few times. A read error may produce the germline difference seen at one junction end. The J gene is TRBJ2-7, the V gene TRBV28, with 8 positions matching TRBD1. CDR1 is MDHEN, CDR2 SYDVKM, per germline. The CDR3 length is 15 residues. The CDR3 region has the DNA TGTGCCAGCAGTTCCCCCGGACAGGGCTCCCACGAGCAGTACTTC. It yields the protein CASSSPGQGSHEQYF.

As DNA, the CDR3 is TGTGCCAGCAGTGATACTGGACAGGGAACCAACATTCAGTACTTC. Amino acid sequence: CASSDTGQGTNIQYF. The rearrangement joins TRBV6-1 to TRBJ2-4, with 8 bases aligning to TRBD1. Per germline, CDR1 MNHNS and CDR2 SASEGT. This CDR3 region has 15 residues. J lost 7 bases, V lost 3 bases, and 8 bases had no gene match.